This entry lists 17 T cell receptor beta chains sequenced from one sample in a study of blood T cell repertoires in COVID-19. Assay: immunoSEQ multiplex PCR; the TCRdb copy retains only in-frame clones and omits some. The sample has some 64,000 clones; roughly 80% are singletons. Sequencing was done on a sample of peripheral blood. These receptors all stem from a man aged 55 to 69 with COVID-19, enrolled during active disease.

This clone was recorded a few times. This chain connects TRBV2 to TRBJ2-7; 10 bases fit TRBD1. CDR1 is SNHLY, CDR2 FYNNEI, per germline. The junction had 9 bases not matched to a gene; V was cut back by 6 bases and J by 7 bases. The length of the CDR3 is 14 residues. CDR3 sequence reads: CASSAGTGEWEQYF. CDR3 bases: TGTGCCAGCAGCGCCGGGACAGGGGAGTGGGAGCAGTACTTC.

The chain has TRBV4-1 and TRBJ2-3, with 7 nucleotides matching TRBD1. The CDR3 totals 15 residues. The V and J ends lost 4 bases and 2 bases, in that order; junction bases with no gene match: 6. CDR1 is MGHRA and CDR2 is YSYEKL in the germline V gene. The CDR3 loop reads CASSLSGQFTDTQYF. CDR3 in DNA: TGCGCCAGCAGCCTATCGGGACAGTTCACAGATACGCAGTATTTT.

Here the CDR3 reads CASSQSRGYTF. CDR3 coding DNA: TGTGCCAGCAGCCAATCGCGTGGCTACACCTTC. This chain uses TRBV3-1 (or the pseudogene TRBV3-2) with TRBJ1-2; D is unclear. This CDR3 is 11 amino acids long. The germline V gene has CDR1 LGHDT and CDR2 YNNKEL (reference sequence). V dropped 2 bases and J dropped 7 bases, with 5 bases sitting between them.

The gene calls are TRBV5-6 and TRBJ1-6; tentatively, D is TRBD1 (5 bases). The CDR3 covers 16 residues. Looked up from germline, CDR1 is SGHDT and CDR2 is YYEEEE. Deletions cut 4 bases from V and 5 bases from J, with 16 bases between. The CDR3 region has the DNA TGTGCCAGCAGCGCCCAGGGCGGGGAGAATAATTCACCCCTCCACTTT. This encodes CASSAQGGENNSPLHF.

The V call is TRBV4-1, the J call TRBJ2-3; D is uncertain. V shed 1 base and J shed 5 bases, with 13 bases lying between them. The CDR3 has 15 amino acids. From germline, CDR1 is MGHRA and CDR2 YSYEKL. For the CDR3, the DNA is TGCGCCAGCAGCCAAGTCTTGGCAGGTGGAGATACGCAGTATTTT. It is translated as CASSQVLAGGDTQYF.

This clone was seen just once. The rearrangement joins TRBV2 to TRBJ1-2; 9 nucleotides align to TRBD1. J gave up 3 bases and V 8 bases, and 4 bases lay outside the gene matches. The CDR3 runs to 13 residues. In germline, CDR1 is SNHLY, CDR2 FYNNEI. DNA of the CDR3: TGTGCCAGCCGGGACAGGGCGGACTATGGCTACACCTTC. Translation: CASRDRADYGYTF.

V is TRBV5-6 and J is TRBJ2-1, with 9 bases identical to TRBD2. V was pared by 4 bases and J by 8 bases, with 16 bases of the junction left unmatched. The length of the CDR3 is 17 residues. Germline assignment: CDR1 SGHDT and CDR2 YYEEEE. CDR3 nucleotide sequence: TGTGCCAGCAGCCTCGGGACTAGCAGCCTTACTGGCTATGAGCAGTTCTTC. Protein: CASSLGTSSLTGYEQFF.

The chain couples TRBV18 to TRBJ2-2, with unresolved D. The CDR3 sequence is 15 residues long. Germline V gene lookup returns CDR1 KGHSH and CDR2 LQKENI. V was clipped by 3 bases and J by 1 base, with 9 bases between them. CDR3 sequence reads: CASSPIQENTGELFF. The CDR3 DNA is TGTGCCAGCTCACCCATCCAGGAGAACACCGGGGAGCTGTTTTTT. Supplemented by reference TRBV18 and TRBJ2-2, the full variable domain reads NAGVMQNPRHLVRRRGQEARLRCSPMKGHSHVYWYRQLPEEGLKFMVYLQKENIIDESGMPKERFSAEFPKEGPSILRIQQVVRGDSAAYFCASSPIQENTGELFFGEGSRLTVL.

The rearrangement uses TRBV18 and TRBJ1-1; no clear D gene. The germline V and J ends were trimmed by 2 bases and 4 bases, with 5 bases remaining between them. The CDR3 is 12 residues long. Germline loops: CDR1 KGHSH, CDR2 LQKENI. CDR3 bases: TGTGCCAGCTCACCATCCGGCACTGAAGCTTTCTTT. It encodes CASSPSGTEAFF.

The chain has TRBV28 and TRBJ1-6; a possible D gene is TRBD1 (5 bases). Germline CDR1 reads MDHEN; CDR2 reads SYDVKM. Trimming removed 2 bases at V and 8 bases at J, with 16 bases between. This CDR3 has 16 amino acids. The CDR3 DNA reads TGTGCCAGCAGTTTAATTGGTGGACTAGGGGATTCACCCCTCCACTTT. Its translation: CASSLIGGLGDSPLHF.

V is TRBV6-5 and J is TRBJ1-6; TRBD1 might be the D (5 bases). The CDR3 has 15 amino acids. CDR1 and CDR2 (germline): MNHEY, SVGAGI. V gave up 6 bases and J gave up 1 base, with 10 bases separating them. The CDR3 DNA follows: TGTGCCAGCAGGCCCGGGGGTTCCTATAATTCACCCCTCCACTTT. It yields the protein CASRPGGSYNSPLHF.

The genes are TRBV18 and TRBJ2-1; 10 nucleotides match TRBD2. CDR1 is KGHSH and CDR2 is LQKENI in the germline V gene. The CDR3 contains 16 residues. The ends lost 3 bases at V and 0 bases at J; junction bases unmatched: 2. As DNA, the CDR3 is TGTGCCAGCTCACCCCCTAGCGGGAGCTCCTACAATGAGCAGTTCTTC. This sequence encodes CASSPPSGSSYNEQFF.

Of note for this clone: Distinct nucleotide sequences in the sample also encode this CDR3. The rearrangement uses TRBV18 and TRBJ2-5, with 11 bases aligning to TRBD2. This CDR3 contains 14 residues. Trimming cost V 3 bases and J 4 bases; bases outside gene matches: 1. Germline-derived CDR1 and CDR2 are KGHSH and LQKENI. The CDR3 loop is CASSPGLAGETQYF. The CDR3 DNA reads TGTGCCAGCTCACCCGGACTAGCGGGAGAGACCCAGTACTTC.

The V and J genes are TRBV6-1 and TRBJ1-2; D may be TRBD1 (5 bases). CDR1 is MNHNS, CDR2 SASEGT, per germline. The CDR3 runs to 14 residues. The ends were cut back, 3 bases at V and 3 bases at J, with 11 bases in the middle. The CDR3 DNA is TGTGCCAGCAGTGAGGCGTGGGGCGACTATGGCTACACCTTC. Translated, it gives CASSEAWGDYGYTF.

This clone appeared once. The J gene is TRBJ1-1, the V gene TRBV29-1; D ambiguous. The germline V gene has CDR1 SQVTM and CDR2 ANQGSEA. The V end was cut by 3 bases, the J end by 1 base, with 6 bases between. The CDR3 spans 12 residues. The CDR3: CSVERSNTEAFF. The CDR3 region has the DNA TGCAGCGTTGAGAGGTCGAACACTGAAGCTTTCTTT. Filled out from reference TRBV29-1 and TRBJ1-1, the complete variable domain reads SAVISQKPSRDICQRGTSLTIQCQVDSQVTMMFWYRQQPGQSLTLIATANQGSEATYESGFVIDKFPISRPNLTFSTLTVSNMSPEDSSIYLCSVERSNTEAFFGQGTRLTVV.

The chain combines TRBV2 with TRBJ1-5, with TRBD1 as a possible D gene (6 bases). Per the germline V gene, CDR1 is SNHLY and CDR2 is FYNNEI. Trimming took 4 bases from V and 0 from J, leaving 10 bases between them. This CDR3 is 15 amino acids long. The CDR3 protein is CASSGGGGSNQPQHF. In nucleotides, the CDR3 is TGTGCCAGCAGTGGGGGAGGGGGTAGCAATCAGCCCCAGCATTTT.

The chain links TRBV15 to TRBJ1-2; D remains ambiguous. Trimming left V 1 base short and J 8 bases short, with 8 bases between. Germline loops: CDR1 LNHNV, CDR2 YYDKDF (reference sequence). The CDR3 is 12 amino acids. The CDR3, as DNA: TGTGCCACCAGCAGAGGCTCCCGGGGCTACACCTTC. This encodes CATSRGSRGYTF.